Presented here are 3 T cell receptor beta chains from one specimen sequenced in a study of human T cells and chemical hapten exposure. TCRdb analysed the RACE reads with MiXCR anew, one entry per CDR3 protein. In the table there are 85,000 to 130,000 distinct CDR3 sequences, 10% to 15% of which are singletons. Time point defined: pre-sensitization, week 0. Treatment indicated: therapeutic diphenylcyclopropenone sensitization with weekly scalp DPC. The specimen comprised whole blood, sampled in connection with sensitization to the hapten diphenylcyclopropenone (DPC). These receptors were taken from a woman aged 45 to 65 with alopecia areata. Some clones in this sample may be carry-over from other donors' samples.

This clonotype was observed a few times. For the CDR3, the DNA is TGCGCCAGCAGTCCCGTCGGGGACAGAGGAGAGACCCAGTACTTC. Its translation is CASSPVGDRGETQYF. The rearrangement uses TRBV5-1 and TRBJ2-5, with 7 bases matching TRBD1. Germline loops: CDR1 SGHRS, CDR2 YFSETQ. The ends lost 5 bases at V and 4 bases at J; junction bases unmatched: 11. The CDR3 has 15 residues.

This clonotype appeared many times. V is TRBV27 and J is TRBJ2-6; the D gene is possibly TRBD1 (6 bases). V shed 5 bases and J shed 0 bases, with 8 bases lying between them. Germline assignment: CDR1 MNHEY and CDR2 SMNVEV (reference sequence). The CDR3 has 15 amino acids. CDR3 sequence (DNA): TGTGCCAGCAGTCCAGGGGCCTCTGGGGCCAACGTCCTGACTTTC. This translates into CASSPGASGANVLTF.

There are a few counts of this clonotype. V usage is TRBV21-1 and J usage is TRBJ2-1; whether TRBD1, the table's D call, matches the DNA was not checked. TRBV21-1 is annotated as a pseudogene. The CDR3 totals 15 residues. CDR3 in DNA: TGTGCCAGCAGCAAAGGCGCCGGACTTCTTGGCGAGCAGTTCTTC. Encoded protein: CASSKGAGLLGEQFF.